This entry lists 20 T cell receptor beta chains sequenced from one sample in a study of blood T cell repertoires in COVID-19. Profiling relied on immunoSEQ multiplex PCR, and the TCRdb table lists in-frame clones only, not all of them. The repertoire holds about 300,000 clones, with approximately 86% as singletons. The sequencing input was PBMCs or T cells enriched from blood (not recorded which). The receptors derive from a woman aged 18-35 years who had recovered from COVID-19.

This clone was detected once. This CDR3 is CASSSTVLNTGELFF. The CDR3 DNA follows: TGTGCCAGCAGCTCGACAGTCCTGAACACCGGGGAGCTGTTTTTT. The rearrangement uses TRBV11-3 and TRBJ2-2, with D maybe TRBD1 (5 bases). Between the trimmed V and J ends, which lost 4 bases and 1 base, there was a span of 10 bases. CDR1 is SGHNT, CDR2 YENEEA, per germline. The length of the CDR3 is 15 residues.

The chain joins TRBV24-1 to TRBJ2-7; tentative D call: TRBD1 (6 bases). The V gene's germline CDR1 is KGHDR and CDR2 SFDVKD. The V and J ends lost 5 bases and 6 bases respectively, with 19 bases between them. CDR3 length equals 15 residues. This CDR3 reads CATSATPPQGCEQYF. For the CDR3, the DNA is TGTGCCACCAGTGCCACGCCCCCACAGGGTTGCGAGCAGTACTTC.

Here the CDR3 reads CASSNEPPGLAGNEQFF. DNA of the CDR3: TGTGCCAGTAGTAACGAACCCCCGGGACTAGCGGGCAATGAGCAGTTCTTC. The V call is TRBV19, the J call TRBJ2-1; TRBD2 matches at 12 bases. The CDR3 is made up of 17 amino acids. Germline trimming cut 4 bases from V and 6 bases from J; bases unmatched to any gene: 10. CDR1 is LNHDA and CDR2 is SQIVND in the germline V gene (reference sequence). Full variable domain (remainder filled in from reference TRBV19 and TRBJ2-1): DGGITQSPKYLFRKEGQNVTLSCEQNLNHDAMYWYRQDPGQGLRLIYYSQIVNDFQKGDIAEGYSVSREKKESFPLTVTSAQKNPTAFYLCASSNEPPGLAGNEQFFGPGTRLTVL.

The V and J genes are TRBV5-6 and TRBJ2-1; 14 nucleotides match TRBD2. J lost 8 bases, V lost 3 bases, and 10 bases had no gene match. CDR3 size: 17 residues. Germline values: CDR1 SGHDT, CDR2 YYEEEE. The CDR3 sequence is CASSSRLAGGPRYEQFF. The CDR3 region has the DNA TGTGCCAGCAGCTCACGACTAGCGGGAGGGCCTAGGTATGAGCAGTTCTTC.

V usage is TRBV5-1 and J usage is TRBJ2-3; 8 nucleotides match TRBD2. CDR1 and CDR2 from the germline V gene are SGHRS and YFSETQ. The CDR3 runs 14 residues. Trimming removed 0 bases from V and 9 bases from J; junction bases left unmatched: 6. The CDR3 here is CASSLGRGGGTQYF. Here the CDR3 DNA reads TGCGCCAGCAGCTTGGGCCGGGGGGGCGGAACGCAGTATTTT.

The chain uses TRBV2 and TRBJ2-7; 15 bases are shared with TRBD2. V shed 7 bases and J 4 bases; nucleotides not matched to a gene: 8. Germline V lookup: CDR1 SNHLY, CDR2 FYNNEI. This CDR3 region has 16 residues. The CDR3 loop reads CASKVTGTSGRYEQYF. As DNA, the CDR3 is TGTGCCAGCAAAGTCACCGGGACTAGCGGGAGGTACGAGCAGTACTTC.

The genes are TRBV5-1 and TRBJ2-7; D not resolved. V dropped 4 bases and J dropped 6 bases, with 11 bases sitting between them. The CDR3 contains 12 residues. Germline CDR1 SGHRS, CDR2 YFSETQ. In DNA form, the CDR3 reads TGCGCCAGCAGCAACGGAGAGCCCGAGCAGTACTTC. Translated: CASSNGEPEQYF.

The chain carries TRBV5-1 and TRBJ2-5; D might be TRBD1 (6 bases). The ends were cut back, 6 bases at V and 5 bases at J, with 17 bases in the middle. Germline CDR1 SGHRS, CDR2 YFSETQ. The CDR3 covers 14 residues. In nucleotides, the CDR3 is TGCGCCAGCACCCGGGACACCGGCGGGGAGACCCAGTACTTC. Its translation is CASTRDTGGETQYF.

CDR3 sequence reads: CATKLPGVGGTGANVLTF. Here the CDR3 DNA reads TGTGCCACCAAGCTCCCGGGGGTCGGGGGGACTGGGGCCAACGTCCTGACTTTC. V gene TRBV28 combines with J gene TRBJ2-6; 7 nucleotides align to TRBD2. The germline gives CDR1 MDHEN, CDR2 SYDVKM. The CDR3 is 18 amino acids. After removal of 10 bases from V and 2 bases from J, the junction contained 17 bases not matched to a gene. Together with reference TRBV28 and TRBJ2-6, the CDR3 gives the full variable domain: DVKVTQSSRYLVKRTGEKVFLECVQDMDHENMFWYRQDPGLGLRLIYFSYDVKMKEKGDIPEGYSVSREKKERFSLILESASTNQTSMYLCATKLPGVGGTGANVLTFGAGSRLTVL.

This chain joins TRBV5-1 and TRBJ1-2; TRBD1 might be the D (5 bases). Germline V lookup: CDR1 SGHRS, CDR2 YFSETQ. The germline V and J ends were trimmed by 2 bases and 5 bases, with 13 bases remaining between them. The CDR3 contains 14 residues. This chain's CDR3 is CASSFDGGAYGYTF. The DNA of the CDR3 is TGCGCCAGCAGCTTTGACGGGGGTGCTTATGGCTACACCTTC.

This chain joins TRBV19 and TRBJ2-2; the D gene is possibly TRBD2 (6 bases). Germline values: CDR1 LNHDA, CDR2 SQIVND (reference sequence). The CDR3 contains 16 residues. V lost 7 bases and J lost 0, with 15 bases in between. CDR3 loop: CASIRAGTPNTGELFF. The DNA of the CDR3 is TGTGCCAGTATAAGGGCCGGGACTCCGAACACCGGGGAGCTGTTTTTT.

The chain employs TRBV6-5 and TRBJ1-1, with 8 positions matching TRBD1. CDR1 and CDR2 from the germline V gene are MNHEY and SVGAGI. The CDR3 length is 13 residues. With 11 bases clipped from V and 6 bases from J, the junction kept 11 bases outside the gene matches. This CDR3 reads CAGVCDRGSEAFF. The CDR3 DNA reads as TGTGCCGGCGTGTGCGACAGGGGATCTGAAGCTTTCTTT.

The chain joins TRBV3-1 (or the pseudogene TRBV3-2) to TRBJ1-6; 9 nucleotides line up with TRBD1. The V gene's germline CDR1 is LGHDT and CDR2 YNNKEL (reference sequence). The CDR3 has 15 residues. J was trimmed by 10 bases and V by 1 base; bases with no gene match: 5. CDR3 bases: TGTGCCAGCAGCCAAGGGTGGACAGGGGCCTCACCCCTCCACTTT. It translates to CASSQGWTGASPLHF.

The chain recombines TRBV30 with TRBJ2-7, with a tentative D call TRBD1 (6 bases). V lost 2 bases and J lost 2, with 10 bases in between. The length of the CDR3 is 13 residues. Germline CDR1 GTSNPN, CDR2 SVGIG (reference sequence). The CDR3 DNA sequence: TGTGCCTGGAGTTCGGACAGAACCTACGAGCAGTACTTC. This encodes CAWSSDRTYEQYF.

The chain carries TRBV28 and TRBJ2-1; possible D gene TRBD1, 5 bases. CDR3 length equals 12 residues. V shed 6 bases and J shed 9 bases, with 12 bases lying between them. Germline V gives CDR1 MDHEN, CDR2 SYDVKM. CDR3 residues: CASSRTTLEQFF. DNA for the CDR3: TGTGCCAGCAGCCGGACAACCCTTGAGCAGTTCTTC.

The CDR3 sequence is CASSKKAGETYEQYF. The CDR3 nucleotides are TGTGCCAGCAGCAAAAAGGCGGGAGAAACCTACGAGCAGTACTTC. V gene TRBV21-1 combines with J gene TRBJ2-7; the D call in the table, TRBD2, was not verified against the DNA. TRBV21-1 is a listed pseudogene. CDR3 length equals 15 residues.

CDR3 bases: TGTGCCAGCAGTTTTGTCTCCCCAGGGGGCGGGGACATTCAGTACTTC. This gives the protein CASSFVSPGGGDIQYF. The rearrangement links TRBV28 to TRBJ2-4, with 8 bases identical to TRBD1. V lost 3 bases to trimming and J lost 8 bases; unmatched junction nucleotides: 12. The CDR3 has 16 amino acids. Per germline, CDR1 MDHEN and CDR2 SYDVKM.

This chain connects TRBV27 to TRBJ1-6, with 7 nucleotides matching TRBD1. The J segment lost 10 bases and the V segment lost 6 bases, leaving 6 bases of the junction unmatched. The CDR3 sequence is 13 residues long. Germline loops: CDR1 MNHEY, CDR2 SMNVEV (reference sequence). The CDR3 bases are TGTGCCAGCAGGACAGGGCGGGACTCACCCCTCCACTTT. This encodes CASRTGRDSPLHF.

The rearrangement links TRBV12-5 to TRBJ2-5; D is uncertain. CDR1 and CDR2 (germline): LGHNT, FRNRAP. The CDR3 loop spans 14 amino acids. The V gene lost 8 bases and the J gene lost 0 bases, with 13 bases spanning the gap. The DNA for the CDR3 is TGTGCTAGTCTTGAGTCCACGTACCAAGAGACCCAGTACTTC. Amino acid sequence: CASLESTYQETQYF. The full variable domain, its missing parts supplied by reference TRBV12-5 and TRBJ2-5, is DARVTQTPRHKVTEMGQEVTMRCQPILGHNTVFWYRQTMMQGLELLAYFRNRAPLDDSGMPKDRFSAEMPDATLATLKIQPSEPRDSAVYFCASLESTYQETQYFGPGTRLLVL.

The chain employs TRBV10-3 and TRBJ1-5; no firm D call. The CDR3 is 13 residues long. The V end was cut by 8 bases, the J end by 5 bases, with 13 bases between. Per the germline V gene, CDR1 is ENHRY and CDR2 is SYGVKD. Here the CDR3 reads CAIGSERDQPQHF. CDR3 nucleotide sequence: TGTGCCATCGGATCAGAGAGGGATCAGCCCCAGCATTTT.